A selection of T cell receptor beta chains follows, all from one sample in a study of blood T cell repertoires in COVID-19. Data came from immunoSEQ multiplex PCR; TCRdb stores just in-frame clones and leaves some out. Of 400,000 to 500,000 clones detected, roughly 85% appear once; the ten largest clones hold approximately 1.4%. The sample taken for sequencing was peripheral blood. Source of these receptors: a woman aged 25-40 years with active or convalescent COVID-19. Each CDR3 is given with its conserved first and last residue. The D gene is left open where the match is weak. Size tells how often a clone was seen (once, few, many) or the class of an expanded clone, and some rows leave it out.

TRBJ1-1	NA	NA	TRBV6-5	TGTGCCAGCAGTTACGGTCGGGGAGTGAACACTGAAGCTTTCTTT	CASSYGRGVNTEAFF
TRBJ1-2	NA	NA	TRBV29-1	TGCAGCGTTGACAGTTCCAACTATGGCTACACCTTC	CSVDSSNYGYTF
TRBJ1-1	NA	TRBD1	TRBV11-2	TGTGCCAGCAGCCGAAGGACAAAGACAGGGGGGCAGAACACTGAAGCTTTCTTT	CASSRRTKTGGQNTEAFF
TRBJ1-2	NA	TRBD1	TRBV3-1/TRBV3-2	TGTGCCAGCACCTCGGGGACAGGGGGCTACTATGGCTACACCTTC	CASTSGTGGYYGYTF
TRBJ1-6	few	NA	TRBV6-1	TGTGCCAGCAGTGAATTCCAGGGGACTAATTCACCCCTCCACTTT	CASSEFQGTNSPLHF
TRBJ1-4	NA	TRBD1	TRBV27	TGTGCCAGCATGGCCCGGACAGGGGGCATAACTAATGAAAAACTGTTTTTT	CASMARTGGITNEKLFF
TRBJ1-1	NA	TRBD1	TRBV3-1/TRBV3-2	TGTGCCAGCAGCCAAGTCTTGGACAGGGACACGAACACTGAAGCTTTCTTT	CASSQVLDRDTNTEAFF
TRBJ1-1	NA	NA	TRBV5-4	TGTGCCAGCAGCTTGGAGGTTCTAGGCCCGAACACTGAAGCTTTCTTT	CASSLEVLGPNTEAFF
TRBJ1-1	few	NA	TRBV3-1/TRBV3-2	TGTGCCACCGTAGCCAGGGAGAACACTGAAGCTTTCTTT	CATVARENTEAFF
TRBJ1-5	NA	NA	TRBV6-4	TGTGCCAGCAGTGAAGGGAGTAGCAATCAGCCCCAGCATTTT	CASSEGSSNQPQHF
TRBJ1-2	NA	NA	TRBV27	TGTGCCAGCAGTTCGAGCCCTGCTAACTATGGCTACACCTTC	CASSSSPANYGYTF
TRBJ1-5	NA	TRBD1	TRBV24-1	TGTGCCACCATCCTGGCAGGGGGTCAGCCCCAGCATTTT	CATILAGGQPQHF
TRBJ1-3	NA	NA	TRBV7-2	TGTGCCAGCAGCTTAAGCAGGGGTGGAAACACCATATATTTT	CASSLSRGGNTIYF
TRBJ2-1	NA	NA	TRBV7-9	TGTGCCAGCAGCCCGGTCGAGGGATCCTCGGTCTTC	CASSPVEGSSVF
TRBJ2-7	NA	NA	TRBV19	TGTGCCAGTAGTATAGAGGCGAGGTACGAGCAGTACTTC	CASSIEARYEQYF
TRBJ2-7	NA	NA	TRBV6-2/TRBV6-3	TGTGCCAGCAGTTCGGCGGTCTACGAGCAGTACTTC	CASSSAVYEQYF